The 31 T cell receptor beta chains below all came from one sample that was sequenced in a study of Tregs in tolerant kidney transplant recipients. Method: immunoSEQ multiplex PCR; TCRdb's copy keeps in-frame clones and lacks some. The sample contains some 62,000 clones, 95% to 98% of which appear only once. Sequenced here: Tregs from blood, sampled before the transplant. All receptors derive from a human donor who received a combined kidney and bone marrow transplant.

The V call is TRBV5-4, the J call TRBJ1-1; TRBD1 matches at 8 bases. Germline CDR1 reads SGHNT; CDR2 reads YYREEE (reference sequence). V trimming: 4 bases; J trimming: 1 base; junction bases outside the gene matches: 9. The CDR3 extends over 16 amino acids. CDR3 sequence (DNA): TGTGCCAGCAGCCCCCGGACAGGGAAGAGGAACACTGAAGCTTTCTTT. As protein: CASSPRTGKRNTEAFF.

CDR3 bases: TGCGCCTCCCGAGGGGGGGCCACTGAAGCTTTCTTT. The encoded protein is CASRGGATEAFF. This chain connects TRBV10-1 to TRBJ1-1; D possibly corresponds to TRBD1 (6 bases). V was clipped by 11 bases and J by 4 bases, with 14 bases between them. Looked up from germline, CDR1 is WNHNN and CDR2 is SYGVQD (reference sequence). This CDR3 contains 12 residues.

The chain joins TRBV4-1 to TRBJ2-1, with 7 nucleotides matching TRBD1. The V segment lost 1 base and the J segment 3 bases; nucleotides outside the gene matches: 3. CDR1 is MGHRA, CDR2 YSYEKL, per germline. The CDR3 has 15 amino acids. This CDR3 is CASSQATGFYNEQFF. The CDR3 region has the DNA TGCGCCAGCAGCCAAGCGACAGGGTTCTACAATGAGCAGTTCTTC.

This chain connects TRBV15 to TRBJ1-2, with no clear D. V lost 3 bases and J lost 7, with 12 bases in between. This CDR3 region has 13 residues. Per the germline V gene, CDR1 is LNHNV and CDR2 is YYDKDF (reference sequence). In DNA, the CDR3 is TGTGCCACCAGCAGTCCCCACGTAGCTGGCTACACCTTC. It encodes CATSSPHVAGYTF.

The chain is built from TRBV18 and TRBJ2-2; 7 bases fit TRBD1. The CDR3 contains 16 residues. Germline trimming cut 3 bases from V and 0 bases from J; bases unmatched to any gene: 4. Germline CDR1 is KGHSH and CDR2 is LQKENI. The chain's CDR3 is CASSPDRVSNTGELFF. In DNA form, the CDR3 reads TGTGCCAGCTCACCCGACAGGGTGTCGAACACCGGGGAGCTGTTTTTT.

This sequence joins TRBV11-2 and TRBJ2-1, with D maybe TRBD1 (5 bases). The CDR3 runs 13 residues. In germline, CDR1 is SGHAT, CDR2 FQNNGV. V dropped 3 bases and J dropped 4 bases, with 7 bases sitting between them. DNA of the CDR3: TGTGCCAGCAGCTTTGGGGCGTACAATGAGCAGTTCTTC. Translation gives CASSFGAYNEQFF.

This clone was observed once. The chain carries TRBV11-3 and TRBJ2-3; tentative D call: TRBD2 (5 bases). This CDR3 has 14 residues. The V gene's germline CDR1 is SGHNT and CDR2 YENEEA. The V and J ends lost 2 bases and 4 bases respectively, with 10 bases between them. CDR3 protein: CASSLSGSADTQYF. CDR3 in DNA: TGTGCCAGCAGCTTATCGGGTAGCGCAGATACGCAGTATTTT.

This clone was observed once. This rearrangement joins TRBV10-3 to TRBJ2-1; 8 bases match TRBD2. The CDR3 contains 16 residues. The V segment lost 0 bases and the J segment 9 bases; nucleotides outside the gene matches: 10. Germline CDR1 reads ENHRY; CDR2 reads SYGVKD. The CDR3: CAISESTGLGPPEQFF. CDR3 DNA sequence: TGTGCCATCAGTGAGTCGACGGGACTAGGCCCCCCTGAGCAGTTCTTC.

The chain recombines TRBV5-4 with TRBJ2-3, with D perhaps matching TRBD2 (5 bases). The CDR3 runs 14 residues. Trimming left V 1 base short and J 5 bases short, with 11 bases between. CDR1 SGHNT and CDR2 YYREEE come from the germline V gene (reference sequence). The CDR3 DNA sequence: TGTGCCAGCAGCTTGACCGGGGTGGGAGATACGCAGTATTTT. Protein sequence: CASSLTGVGDTQYF. The whole variable domain, remainder taken from reference TRBV5-4 and TRBJ2-3, is ETGVTQSPTHLIKTRGQQVTLRCSSQSGHNTVSWYQQALGQGPQFIFQYYREEENGRGNFPPRFSGLQFPNYSSELNVNALELDDSALYLCASSLTGVGDTQYFGPGTRLTVL.

This chain connects TRBV19 to TRBJ2-2; 8 bases are a match to TRBD1. The J segment lost 1 base and the V segment lost 6 bases, leaving 10 bases of the junction unmatched. The germline V gene encodes CDR1 LNHDA and CDR2 SQIVND (reference sequence). There are 17 residues in the CDR3. The chain's CDR3 is CASRTRDRRENTGELFF. CDR3 nucleotide sequence: TGTGCCAGTAGAACCCGGGACAGGAGAGAGAACACCGGGGAGCTGTTTTTT.

The rearrangement uses TRBV4-1 and TRBJ2-1, with TRBD2 matching 12 bases. J lost 9 bases, V lost 4 bases, and 4 bases had no gene match. The CDR3 sequence is 14 residues long. The germline gives CDR1 MGHRA, CDR2 YSYEKL. CDR3 in amino acids: CASSRGLAGTEQFF. DNA of the CDR3: TGCGCCAGCAGCCGCGGACTAGCGGGGACTGAGCAGTTCTTC.

This clone was detected once. The J gene is TRBJ1-5, the V gene TRBV9; unclear D gene. The CDR3 has 13 amino acids. Germline V gene data show CDR1 as SGDLS and CDR2 as YYNGEE. Trimming shortened V by 0 bases and J by 7 bases, and 8 bases separated the two germline ends. The CDR3 reads CASSVGIEQPQHF. In nucleotides, the CDR3 is TGTGCCAGCAGCGTAGGTATAGAGCAGCCCCAGCATTTT. The entire variable domain, with the rest obtained from reference TRBV9 and TRBJ1-5, is as follows: DSGVTQTPKHLITATGQRVTLRCSPRSGDLSVYWYQQSLDQGLQFLIQYYNGEERAKGNILERFSAQQFPDLHSELNLSSLELGDSALYFCASSVGIEQPQHFGDGTRLSIL.

This sequence joins TRBV6-6 and TRBJ1-2, with a weak D call TRBD1 (6 bases). V was cut by 5 bases and J by 2 bases, with 9 bases left in between. The CDR3 contains 13 residues. In germline, CDR1 is MNHNY, CDR2 SVGAGI (reference sequence). The CDR3 region has the DNA TGTGCCAGCAGTAGGGACATCAACTATGGCTACACCTTC. Translating it yields CASSRDINYGYTF.

The chain combines TRBV19 with TRBJ2-5; the D gene is possibly TRBD2 (6 bases). The germline V gene encodes CDR1 LNHDA and CDR2 SQIVND (reference sequence). V was clipped by 8 bases and J by 2 bases, with 12 bases between them. The CDR3 contains 13 residues. The CDR3 here is CASGTGVQETQYF. The DNA of the CDR3 is TGTGCCAGTGGAACGGGAGTACAAGAGACCCAGTACTTC. Combining the CDR3 with reference TRBV19 and TRBJ2-5 gives the whole variable domain DGGITQSPKYLFRKEGQNVTLSCEQNLNHDAMYWYRQDPGQGLRLIYYSQIVNDFQKGDIAEGYSVSREKKESFPLTVTSAQKNPTAFYLCASGTGVQETQYFGPGTRLLVL.

This sequence joins TRBV7-9 and TRBJ1-3, with D possibly matching TRBD1 (5 bases). Trimming removed 5 bases at V and 0 bases at J, with 23 bases between. Germline assignment: CDR1 SEHNR and CDR2 FQNEAQ (reference sequence). The CDR3 consists of 19 residues. CDR3 nucleotides: TGTGCCAGCAGCCCTAGCCCAGCCGGGACTGCAAGCTCTGGAAACACCATATATTTT. Encoded protein: CASSPSPAGTASSGNTIYF.

The rearrangement links TRBV25-1 to TRBJ1-1; tentative D call: TRBD1 (6 bases). Trimming stripped 2 bases from V and 9 bases from J, with 10 bases between. CDR3 length: 12 amino acids. CDR1 is MGHDK, CDR2 SYGVNS, per germline. The CDR3 sequence: CASSETGRQAFF. The CDR3 DNA reads as TGTGCCAGCAGTGAAACAGGGCGCCAAGCTTTCTTT.

V is TRBV5-1 and J is TRBJ2-2; tentatively, D is TRBD2 (5 bases). V lost 4 bases and J lost 1, with 14 bases in between. The CDR3 has 16 residues. CDR1 and CDR2 from the germline V gene are SGHRS and YFSETQ. CDR3 in DNA: TGCGCCAGCAGCCCCCTAGGCGGGCGGAACACCGGGGAGCTGTTTTTT. This gives the protein CASSPLGGRNTGELFF.

The chain carries TRBV5-1 and TRBJ2-7; 14 nucleotides align to TRBD2. The V and J ends lost 4 bases and 5 bases, in that order; junction bases with no gene match: 8. Per germline, CDR1 SGHRS and CDR2 YFSETQ. This CDR3 has 16 amino acids. The CDR3 here is CASSMTSGRASDEQYF. In DNA form, the CDR3 reads TGCGCCAGCAGCATGACTAGCGGGAGGGCGTCTGACGAGCAGTACTTC.

This rearrangement joins TRBV19 to TRBJ1-2; 7 nucleotides align to TRBD1. The germline gives CDR1 LNHDA, CDR2 SQIVND (reference sequence). Trimming removed 1 base from V and 5 bases from J; junction bases left unmatched: 4. CDR3 length equals 14 residues. CDR3: CASSIVQGRYGYTF. CDR3 nucleotides: TGTGCCAGTAGTATAGTACAGGGGCGGTATGGCTACACCTTC.

This clone was seen a single time. V is TRBV6-5 and J is TRBJ2-3; possible D gene TRBD1, 6 bases. This CDR3 has 12 residues. Looked up from germline, CDR1 is MNHEY and CDR2 is SVGAGI. Between the trimmed V and J ends, which lost 10 bases and 4 bases, there was a span of 12 bases. The CDR3 sequence: CATYRVPDTQYF. The DNA for the CDR3 is TGTGCCACTTACAGGGTTCCAGATACGCAGTATTTT.

The chain combines TRBV15 with TRBJ2-4; the match to TRBD1 covers 7 bases. This CDR3 region has 13 residues. J was trimmed by 11 bases and V by 1 base; bases with no gene match: 5. CDR1 is LNHNV, CDR2 YYDKDF, per germline (reference sequence). The CDR3 DNA reads as TGTGCCACCAGCAGAGGGACAGGACGTCTTCAGTACTTC. Protein: CATSRGTGRLQYF.

In the case of this clone: The junction differs from germline at one of its ends, possibly a read error. The CDR3: CAISDRNLVSERLEF. In DNA form, the CDR3 reads TGTGCCATCAGTGACAGAAACCTAGTTAGCGAACGCTTGGAGTTC. The V gene is TRBV10-3, the J gene TRBJ2-7; tentative D call: TRBD2 (5 bases). Germline V lookup: CDR1 ENHRY, CDR2 SYGVKD. The CDR3 spans 15 residues.

This chain joins TRBV6-5 and TRBJ1-2, with no clear D. CDR3 length equals 12 residues. Trimming pared 5 bases from V and 8 bases from J, leaving 12 bases between. Germline V gene sequence: CDR1 MNHEY, CDR2 SVGAGI. The CDR3 DNA sequence: TGTGCCAGCAGTCGGGGTGGAAGAGGCTACACCTTC. It yields the protein CASSRGGRGYTF.

The chain employs TRBV6-6 and TRBJ2-4; 9 nucleotides match TRBD1. This CDR3 has 12 amino acids. Germline V gene lookup returns CDR1 MNHNY and CDR2 SVGAGI (reference sequence). With V trimmed by 5 bases and J by 7 bases, 0 bases remained unmatched. CDR3 region: CASSDRGNIQYF. DNA of the CDR3: TGTGCCAGCAGTGACAGGGGGAACATTCAGTACTTC.

This chain connects TRBV27 to TRBJ2-1; 9 bases match TRBD2. J lost 6 bases, V lost 6 bases, and 6 bases had no gene match. Germline V gives CDR1 MNHEY, CDR2 SMNVEV (reference sequence). The CDR3 extends over 14 amino acids. This chain's CDR3 is CASRRGLAPNEQFF. The DNA for the CDR3 is TGTGCCAGCAGGAGAGGACTAGCGCCCAATGAGCAGTTCTTC.

The V and J genes are TRBV19 and TRBJ1-1, with unresolved D. This CDR3 has 14 amino acids. Germline V gene lookup returns CDR1 LNHDA and CDR2 SQIVND (reference sequence). Between the trimmed V and J ends, which lost 7 bases and 4 bases, there was a span of 16 bases. Here the CDR3 DNA reads TGTGCCAGTACCCGTAGCGGATTGTCCACTGAAGCTTTCTTT. It is translated as CASTRSGLSTEAFF.

The genes are TRBV28 and TRBJ2-1; possible D gene TRBD1, 6 bases. From germline, CDR1 is MDHEN and CDR2 SYDVKM. The CDR3 runs to 13 residues. Trimming shortened V by 5 bases and J by 5 bases, and 10 bases separated the two germline ends. The CDR3 DNA is TGTGCCAGCAGTGCGGACAGCCACAATGAGCAGTTCTTC. Its protein product is CASSADSHNEQFF.

This rearrangement joins TRBV11-3 to TRBJ2-2, with D perhaps matching TRBD2 (5 bases). CDR3 size: 13 residues. Deletions cut 2 bases from V and 4 bases from J, with 5 bases between. Looked up from germline, CDR1 is SGHNT and CDR2 is YENEEA. CDR3 sequence reads: CASSLSGTGELFF. CDR3 sequence (DNA): TGTGCCAGCAGCTTAAGCGGCACCGGGGAGCTGTTTTTT.

V and J are TRBV2 and TRBJ2-7, with TRBD1 matching over 9 bases. The CDR3 runs 13 residues. The germline V gene has CDR1 SNHLY and CDR2 FYNNEI. After removal of 10 bases from V and 6 bases from J, the junction contained 10 bases not matched to a gene. The CDR3 DNA sequence: TGTGCCACCTCACGGGACAGGGCGGGCGAGCAGTACTTC. Protein product: CATSRDRAGEQYF.

This chain connects TRBV6-1 to TRBJ1-5; possibly TRBD1 for D (5 bases). This CDR3 has 14 amino acids. V was shortened by 5 bases and J by 3 bases, with 11 bases between the two germline ends. Germline CDR1 is MNHNS and CDR2 is SASEGT. Here the CDR3 DNA reads TGTGCCAGCAGTTATATGACAGTCAATCAGCCCCAGCATTTT. Encoded protein: CASSYMTVNQPQHF.

The chain has TRBV11-2 and TRBJ1-4; 9 nucleotides match TRBD1. The germline gives CDR1 SGHAT, CDR2 FQNNGV. Unmatched junction bases numbered 5, after V lost 4 bases and J lost 8 bases. CDR3 length: 14 residues. CDR3 coding DNA: TGTGCCAGCAGCTACGGGACAGGGTACGAAAAACTGTTTTTT. It is translated as CASSYGTGYEKLFF.